The clone carrying this T cell receptor (beta chain) was recorded once. These data are taken from a study of technical replicates of blood from several donors. The CDR3 has 15 residues. With 6 bases clipped from V and 4 bases from J, the junction kept 7 bases outside the gene matches. Germline CDR1 reads KGHSH; CDR2 reads LQKENI. Assay: immunoSEQ multiplex PCR; the TCRdb copy retains only in-frame clones and omits some. The table has 65,000 to 90,000 clones, 93% seen once; the top ten hold roughly 0.26%. This clonotype originated in a human donor in good health. The source material was T cells isolated from PBMCs. The chain uses TRBV18 and TRBJ1-3; TRBD1 agrees at 9 bases. The CDR3 DNA reads as TGTGCCAGCTCCCCGGGACAGGGAAACGGAAACACCATATATTTT. Protein sequence: CASSPGQGNGNTIYF.